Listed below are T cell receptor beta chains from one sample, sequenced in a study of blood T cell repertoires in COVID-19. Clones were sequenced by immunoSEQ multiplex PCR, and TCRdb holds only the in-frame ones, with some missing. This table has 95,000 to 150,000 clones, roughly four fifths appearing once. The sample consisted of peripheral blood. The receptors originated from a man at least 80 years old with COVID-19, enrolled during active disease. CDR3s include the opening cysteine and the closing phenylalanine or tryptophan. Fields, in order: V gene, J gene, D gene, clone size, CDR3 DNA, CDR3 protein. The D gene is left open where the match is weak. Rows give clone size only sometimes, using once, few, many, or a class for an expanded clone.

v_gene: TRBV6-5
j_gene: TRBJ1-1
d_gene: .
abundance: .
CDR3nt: TGTGCCAGCAGTTACGGGCAGCAGAACACTGAAGCTTTCTTT
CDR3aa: CASSYGQQNTEAFF

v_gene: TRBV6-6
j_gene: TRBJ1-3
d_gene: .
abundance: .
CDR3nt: TGTGCCAGCAGTCGCCGGGGAGTATCTGGAAACACCATATATTTT
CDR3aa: CASSRRGVSGNTIYF

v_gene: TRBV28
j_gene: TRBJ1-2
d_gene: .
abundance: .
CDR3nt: TGTGCCAGCAGTTTATCCCATACAGCTAACTATGGCTACACCTTC
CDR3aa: CASSLSHTANYGYTF

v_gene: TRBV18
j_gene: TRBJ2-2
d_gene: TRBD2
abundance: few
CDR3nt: TGTGCCAGCTCACCCATACCGGGACTAGCGACGGGCGGGGAGCTGTTTTTT
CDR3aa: CASSPIPGLATGGELFF

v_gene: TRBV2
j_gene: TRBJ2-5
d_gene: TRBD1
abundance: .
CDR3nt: TGTGCCAGCAGTGCCTTTGGACAGGTACAAGGCCAGTACTTC
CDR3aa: CASSAFGQVQGQYF

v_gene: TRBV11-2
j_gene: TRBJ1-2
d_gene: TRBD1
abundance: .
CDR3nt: TGTGCCAGCAGTTTCCTAGGGACAGGGTTAAACTATGGCTACACCTTC
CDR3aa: CASSFLGTGLNYGYTF

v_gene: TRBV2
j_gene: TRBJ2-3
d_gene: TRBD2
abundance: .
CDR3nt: TGTGCCAGCGCTAGCGGGCAGAGCACAGATACGCAGTATTTT
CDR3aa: CASASGQSTDTQYF

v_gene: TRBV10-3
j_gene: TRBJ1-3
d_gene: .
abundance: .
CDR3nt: TGTGCCATCAGTGAGGGACCCCAGGGGCTTGGCGGAAACACCATATATTTT
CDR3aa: CAISEGPQGLGGNTIYF

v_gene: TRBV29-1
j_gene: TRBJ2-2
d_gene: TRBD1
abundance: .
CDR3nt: TGCAGCGTTGTAACAGGGGGCCCGGACACCGGGGAGCTGTTTTTT
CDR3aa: CSVVTGGPDTGELFF

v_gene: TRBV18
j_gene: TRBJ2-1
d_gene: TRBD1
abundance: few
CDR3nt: TGTGCCAGCTCACCACCCCGACAGGGGGACAATGAGCAGTTCTTC
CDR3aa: CASSPPRQGDNEQFF

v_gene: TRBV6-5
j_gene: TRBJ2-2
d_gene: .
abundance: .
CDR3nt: TGTGCCAGCAGCCAATGGAACACCGGGGAGCTGTTTTTT
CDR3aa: CASSQWNTGELFF

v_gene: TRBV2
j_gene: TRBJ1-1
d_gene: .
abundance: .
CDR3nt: TGTGCCAGCAGTGATTATTCGCTAGAGGCTTTCTTT
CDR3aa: CASSDYSLEAFF

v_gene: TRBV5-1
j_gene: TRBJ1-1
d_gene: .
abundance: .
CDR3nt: TGCGCCAGCAGCGTGGACATCAACACTGAAGCTTTCTTT
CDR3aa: CASSVDINTEAFF

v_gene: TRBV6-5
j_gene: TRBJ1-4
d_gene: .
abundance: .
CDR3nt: TGTGCCAGCAGTCTCCGGTGGGGGGTTGATGAAAAACTGTTTTTT
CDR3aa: CASSLRWGVDEKLFF

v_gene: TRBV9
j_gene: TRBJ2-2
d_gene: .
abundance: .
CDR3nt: TGTGCCAGCAGCGCCGTTGGGGGCGGTGAGAACACCGGGGAGCTGTTTTTT
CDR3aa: CASSAVGGGENTGELFF

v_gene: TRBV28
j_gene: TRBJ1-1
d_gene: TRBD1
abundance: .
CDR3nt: TGTGCCAGCAGGGGACAGGGTTGGGTTGAAGCTTTCTTT
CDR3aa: CASRGQGWVEAFF

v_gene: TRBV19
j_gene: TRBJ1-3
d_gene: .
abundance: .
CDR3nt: TGTGCCAGTAGTATAGATACAGGAACCGGTCGTGGAAACACCATATATTTT
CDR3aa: CASSIDTGTGRGNTIYF

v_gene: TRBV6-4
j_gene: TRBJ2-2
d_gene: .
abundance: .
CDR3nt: TGTGCCAGCAGTGAAGGACAGACCCCCATGTCCGGGGAGCTGTTTTTT
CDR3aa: CASSEGQTPMSGELFF

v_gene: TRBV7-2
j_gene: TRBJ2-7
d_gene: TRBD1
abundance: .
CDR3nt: TGTGCCAGCAGCTACGCAGGGGGCACCTACGAGCAGTACTTC
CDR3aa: CASSYAGGTYEQYF

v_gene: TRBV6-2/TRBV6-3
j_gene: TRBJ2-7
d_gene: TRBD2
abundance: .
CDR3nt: TGTGCCAGCAGTTATGAGAGTGGCGGTAGCGGGACTTACGAGCAGTACTTC
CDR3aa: CASSYESGGSGTYEQYF

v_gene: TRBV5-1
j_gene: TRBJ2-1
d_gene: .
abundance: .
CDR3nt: TGCGCCAGCAGCTTGGATAGCCACAATGAGCAGTTCTTC
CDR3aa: CASSLDSHNEQFF

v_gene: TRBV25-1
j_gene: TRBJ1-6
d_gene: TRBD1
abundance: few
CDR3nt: TGTGCCAGCAGTCAATCACAGACAGGGGGCTGGAATTCACCCCTCCACTTT
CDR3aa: CASSQSQTGGWNSPLHF

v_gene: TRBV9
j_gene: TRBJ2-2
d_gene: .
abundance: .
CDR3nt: TGTGCCAGCAGCGTAGCTCCTTTCACCGGGGAGCTGTTTTTT
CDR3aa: CASSVAPFTGELFF

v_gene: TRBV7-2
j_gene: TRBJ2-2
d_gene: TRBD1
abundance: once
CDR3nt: TGTGCCAGCAGCTTCGCAAGGGGACAGCACACCGGGGAGCTGTTTTTT
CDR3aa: CASSFARGQHTGELFF

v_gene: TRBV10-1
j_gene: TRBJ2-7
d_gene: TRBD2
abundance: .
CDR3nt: TGCGCCACGTTTAGGGGACTAGCGGTCCCCTACGAGCAGTACTTC
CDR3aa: CATFRGLAVPYEQYF

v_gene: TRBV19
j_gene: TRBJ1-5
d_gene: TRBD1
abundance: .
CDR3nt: TGTGCCAGTAGGAGGGACAGGGCGGAGGATCAGCCCCAGCATTTT
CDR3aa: CASRRDRAEDQPQHF